The clone carrying this T cell receptor beta chain occurred once. Its matching antigen is unknown. The TCRbeta library was prepared with unique molecular identifiers. TCRdb reprocessed the PCR reads via MiXCR and lists one record per CDR3 protein. This sample has 780,000 or so distinct CDR3 sequences; about 15% occur once, and the top ten carry around 5%. These data belong to a study of T-cell reconstitution after alpha-beta-depleted transplantation in children. The germline V and J ends were trimmed by 6 bases and 4 bases, with 8 bases remaining between them. Germline CDR1 MNHEY, CDR2 SMNVEV (reference sequence). The CDR3 covers 12 residues. Study findings and constraints: Surviving recipient T cells and thymic progenitors underlay high day-60 TCRbeta diversity in some patients.

The specimen comprised PBMCs, mostly from graft donor cells, sampled 360 days after TCRalphabeta/CD19-depleted stem cell transplant. The TCR sequence derives from a male patient younger than 18 who had a stem cell transplant for acute lymphoblastic leukemia, so the T cells may come from the graft donor. The rearrangement links TRBV27 to TRBJ2-3; D is undetermined. In nucleotides, the CDR3 is TGTGCCAGCAGCGCAGCAGCAGATACGCAGTATTTT. As protein: CASSAAADTQYF.